The T cell receptor (beta chain) described here comes from a study of shared clonotypes between healthy human individuals. Points on this clone: What it recognizes is unknown. This CDR3 is also generated by other DNA sequences in the sample.

Sequencing used immunoSEQ multiplex PCR; TCRdb keeps in-frame clones, though not all of them. The sample lists millions of clones, just over 90% seen once, with 0.11% to 0.15% in the top ten. Study observations and caveats: The researchers took only blood, and tissue repertoires probably look different. A small donor pool kept down the genetic and exposure-history diversity that was represented.

Trimming removed 2 bases at V and 4 bases at J, with 5 bases between. This CDR3 has 12 amino acids. Germline CDR1 is ENHRY and CDR2 is SYGVKD. Sequencing was done on a sample of naive CD4+ T cells sorted from blood. Subset here: CD45RA+ positively selected. This TCR derives from a man aged 18 to 29 in good health. The rearrangement links TRBV10-3 to TRBJ2-5, with D uncertain. CDR3 nucleotide sequence: TGTGCCATCAGTGAGCCGCGAGAGACCCAGTACTTC. It codes for CAISEPRETQYF.